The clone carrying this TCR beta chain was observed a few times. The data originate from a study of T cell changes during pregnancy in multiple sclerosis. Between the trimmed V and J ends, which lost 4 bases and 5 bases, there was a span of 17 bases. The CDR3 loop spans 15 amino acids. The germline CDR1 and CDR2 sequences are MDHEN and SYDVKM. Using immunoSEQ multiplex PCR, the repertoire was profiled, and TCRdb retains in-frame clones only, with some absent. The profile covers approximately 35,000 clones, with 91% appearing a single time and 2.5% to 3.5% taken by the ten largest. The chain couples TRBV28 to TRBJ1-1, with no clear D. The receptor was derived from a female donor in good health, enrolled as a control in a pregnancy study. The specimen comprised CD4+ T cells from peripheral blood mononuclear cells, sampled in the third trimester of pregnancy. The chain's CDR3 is CASSSPYGVRTEAFF. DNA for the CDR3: TGTGCCAGCAGTTCCCCTTACGGGGTAAGGACTGAAGCTTTCTTT. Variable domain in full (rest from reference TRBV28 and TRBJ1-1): DVKVTQSSRYLVKRTGEKVFLECVQDMDHENMFWYRQDPGLGLRLIYFSYDVKMKEKGDIPEGYSVSREKKERFSLILESASTNQTSMYLCASSSPYGVRTEAFFGQGTRLTVV.